What follows describes a single TCR beta chain. The CDR3 length is 12 residues. V lost 0 bases to trimming and J lost 7 bases, with 7 bases between them. Germline V gives CDR1 MGHRA, CDR2 YSYEKL. The method was immunoSEQ multiplex PCR; TCRdb's version includes in-frame clones alone and lacks a portion of them. The top ten clones hold 6% to 8.5% of a sample with 9,500 to 15,000 clones, roughly four fifths of them seen once. The source of the sample is a study of sequential checkpoint blockade in melanoma. Study at large: Both treatment sequences were followed by maintenance nivolumab.

The treatment is: randomized to nivolumab then ipilimumab (arm A) or the reverse (arm B). DNA-damaging chemotherapy had not been given to any patient beforehand. PBMC sorting kept live CD3+CD8+ cells without CD19 or CD56. This TCR came from a human donor with melanoma. This sample comprised CD8+ T cells sorted from blood (inferred from file names), obtained from a patient given nivolumab and ipilimumab in sequence. The chain carries TRBV4-1 and TRBJ2-7; tentatively, D is TRBD1 (5 bases). This CDR3 is CASSQDKGEQYF. The CDR3 region has the DNA TGCGCCAGCAGCCAAGATAAGGGGGAGCAGTACTTC.